A single TCR beta chain is shown here with its context. Its antigen is currently not known. No base qualities exist here, and no much larger clone lies one base off it. The data belong to a study of OX40 agonist ivuxolimab in advanced cancers. Study-wide context: Ivuxolimab was a fully human IgG2 agonistic monoclonal antibody targeting the costimulatory receptor OX40 (CD134). Partial responses occurred in three dose-escalation patients: two with cutaneous melanoma and one with hepatocellular carcinoma. The paper describes the monotherapy dose-escalation part (N of about 57 patients) of the phase I trial of ivuxolimab. The point of sequencing TCRbeta in the periphery was to test whether ivuxolimab changed TCR sequence diversity and drove clonal T-cell expansion. In the dose-escalation cohort, roughly 82% of patients were male, and the mean age was approximately 60 years with a range of about 20 to 90. Among the approximately 50 dose-escalation patients, 19 had hepatocellular carcinoma, approximately 15 melanoma, 9 renal cell carcinoma and 9 head and neck cancer. Prior anti-PD-1, anti-PD-L1 or anti-CTLA-4 therapy was permitted, and checkpoint inhibitors had been received by 40% to 50% of dose-escalation patients. Intravenous ivuxolimab was administered to patients every 2 weeks at six dose levels: 0.01, 0.1, 0.3, 1.5, 3 and 10 mg/kg.

Genomic DNA was extracted from sorted cells for sequencing of the TCRbeta CDR3 region. The immunoSEQ Assay was used to sequence the TCRbeta CDR3 regions. This is the immuneACCESS table as TCRdb keeps it, with only in-frame sequences that have V and J called. A part of the clones is gone; compared with another copy, unresolved V genes explain less than half, and the rest is unexplained. This sample gives under 80,000 clones in total; under 95% of them show up just once. The top ten clones comprise over 7.5% of the sample. The study at large found these results: At doses from 0.1 to 3.0 mg/kg, clonal expansion was seen in both CD4+ and CD8+ blood T cells between baseline and week 6. On average, CD8+ T cells showed more expanded clones than CD4+ T cells after ivuxolimab. Low levels of normalized T-cell clonal expansion were also seen in some patients who did not respond. Which antigens the clonally expanded peripheral T cells were specific for was not determined. In the 0.1-3.0 mg/kg groups, partial responders had among the lowest normalized peripheral clonal expansion, particularly in CD8+ T cells.

Patients with a history of autoimmune disease or receiving systemic immunosuppression were excluded from the trial. Peripheral blood for TCR sequencing was collected from all dose cohorts at baseline, on cycle 4 day 1, and on cycle 7 day 1. The samples were taken from a phase I, first-in-human, multicenter, open-label dose-escalation trial of ivuxolimab. Adults with locally advanced or metastatic melanoma, renal cell carcinoma, hepatocellular carcinoma or head and neck squamous cell carcinoma were enrolled in the trial. Before TCR sequencing, CD4+ and CD8+ T cells were separately sorted from peripheral blood. Trimmed from V: 3 bases; trimmed from J: 0 bases; junction bases lacking a gene match: 3. The germline V gene gives CDR1 as SGHTA and CDR2 as FQGTGA. Counted from cysteine to phenylalanine, this CDR3 has 15 amino acids. Solely the CDR3 DNA is kept, with 45 bases framed from the first base.

Here the sequenced sample was CD4+ or CD8+ T cells sorted from blood, taken in a trial of the OX40 agonist ivuxolimab. The sequence links TRBV7-3 to TRBJ2-3; TRBD2 agrees with 7 junctional bases. The TCR was taken from an adult with an advanced solid tumor such as melanoma, head and neck, liver or kidney cancer. The nucleotides are TGTGCCAGCAGCTTGGGGGGGACTAGCACAGATACGCAGTATTTT. Translation gives CASSLGGTSTDTQYF.